This T cell receptor beta chain derives from a study of T-cell memory formation after mild COVID-19. Study overall: Among the donors, TCR clusters were largely specific to each donor.

5'RACE with constant-segment primers built TCRalpha and TCRbeta cDNA libraries with UMIs. TCRdb passed the 5' RACE reads through MiXCR, listing each CDR3 protein once. The sample has 150,000 to 200,000 distinct CDR3 sequences, approximately 14% seen once. In germline, CDR1 is LGHNT, CDR2 FRNRAP. The ends lost 6 bases at V and 7 bases at J; junction bases unmatched: 4. This CDR3 contains 12 residues. Whole-study results and caveats: Cross-reactive memory apparently joined, as some responding clones appeared in pre-infection memory. CD8+ contracting clones occupied EMRA, while CD4+ ones occupied mainly CM and EM.

This clonotype was recorded a few times. Its antigen is as yet unknown. The sequence was collected from an adult woman who had mild COVID-19 (a few samples of this study predate the infection). Cell type and time point are not known. The J gene is TRBJ1-1, the V gene TRBV12-5, with 8 bases lining up with TRBD1. The sequencing input was PBMCs or a T cell subset sorted from them (not recorded which). The CDR3 coding sequence is TGTGCTAGTGGCGACGGGACAGGTGAAGCTTTCTTT. This encodes CASGDGTGEAFF. Variable domain in full (rest from reference TRBV12-5 and TRBJ1-1): DARVTQTPRHKVTEMGQEVTMRCQPILGHNTVFWYRQTMMQGLELLAYFRNRAPLDDSGMPKDRFSAEMPDATLATLKIQPSEPRDSAVYFCASGDGTGEAFFGQGTRLTVV.